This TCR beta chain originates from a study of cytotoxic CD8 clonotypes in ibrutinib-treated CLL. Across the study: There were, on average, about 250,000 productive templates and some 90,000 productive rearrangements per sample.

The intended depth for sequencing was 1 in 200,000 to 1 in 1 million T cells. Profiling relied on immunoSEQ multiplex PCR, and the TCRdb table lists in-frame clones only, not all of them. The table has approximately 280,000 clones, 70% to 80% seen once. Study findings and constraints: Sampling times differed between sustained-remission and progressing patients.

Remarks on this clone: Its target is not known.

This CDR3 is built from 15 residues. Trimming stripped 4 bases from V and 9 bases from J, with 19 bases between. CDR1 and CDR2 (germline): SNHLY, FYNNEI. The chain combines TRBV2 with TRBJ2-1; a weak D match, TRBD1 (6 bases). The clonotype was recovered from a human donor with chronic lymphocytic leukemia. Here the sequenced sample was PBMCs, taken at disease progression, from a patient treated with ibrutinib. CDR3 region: CASSVPGATLVEQFF. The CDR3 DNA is TGTGCCAGCAGTGTTCCAGGGGCAACACTAGTTGAGCAGTTCTTC.